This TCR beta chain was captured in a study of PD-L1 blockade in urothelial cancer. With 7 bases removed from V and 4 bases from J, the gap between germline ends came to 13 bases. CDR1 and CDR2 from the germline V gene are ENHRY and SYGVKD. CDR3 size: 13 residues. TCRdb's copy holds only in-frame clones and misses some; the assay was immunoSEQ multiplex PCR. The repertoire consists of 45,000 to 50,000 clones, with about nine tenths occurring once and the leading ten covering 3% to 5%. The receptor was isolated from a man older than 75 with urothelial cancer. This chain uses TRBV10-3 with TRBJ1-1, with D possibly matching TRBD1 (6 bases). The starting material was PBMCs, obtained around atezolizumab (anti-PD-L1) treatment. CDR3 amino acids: CAITQGTTTEAFF. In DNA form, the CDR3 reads TGTGCCATCACGCAGGGGACCACCACTGAAGCTTTCTTT.